The next 21 T cell receptor beta chains were all read from a single sample in a study of T cells after yellow fever vaccination. TCRdb fed the 5' RACE reads into MiXCR, producing one record per CDR3 protein. The table includes 200,000 to 300,000 distinct CDR3 sequences, approximately 13% detected once. The source material was CD4+ T cells sorted from PBMCs, sampled 45 days after the yellow fever booster vaccination. Receptor source: a man aged 30 to 45 who received the YFV17D yellow fever vaccine.

The CDR3 nucleotides are TGTGCCAGCAGCCCTCGGGGAGAAAACATTCAGTACTTC. Its protein product is CASSPRGENIQYF. This chain connects TRBV7-9 to TRBJ2-4, with D tentatively TRBD2 (5 bases). The CDR3 consists of 13 residues. Germline CDR1 reads SEHNR; CDR2 reads FQNEAQ (reference sequence). V lost 5 bases, J lost 5 bases, and 10 bases lay in between.

This clonotype occurred a few times. This chain uses TRBV15 with TRBJ2-7; 8 positions agree with TRBD2. Per the germline V gene, CDR1 is LNHNV and CDR2 is YYDKDF (reference sequence). The CDR3 has 15 amino acids. Losses at the gene ends were 0 bases for V and 6 bases for J; bases not matched to a gene: 7. The CDR3 coding sequence is TGTGCCACCAGCAGAGAAGGGAACGGGAGGGGCGAGCAGTACTTC. This sequence encodes CATSREGNGRGEQYF. The full variable domain, its missing parts supplied by reference TRBV15 and TRBJ2-7, is DAMVIQNPRYQVTQFGKPVTLSCSQTLNHNVMYWYQQKSSQAPKLLFHYYDKDFNNEADTPDNFQSRRPNTSFCFLDIRSPGLGDTAMYLCATSREGNGRGEQYFGPGTRLTVT.

The V call is TRBV20-1, the J call TRBJ2-3; D unclear. The germline V gene has CDR1 DFQATT and CDR2 SNEGSKA (reference sequence). The CDR3 sequence is 14 residues long. The V end was cut by 2 bases, the J end by 0 bases, with 9 bases between. Here the CDR3 reads CSARKGASTDTQYF. The DNA for the CDR3 is TGCAGTGCTAGAAAGGGCGCTAGCACAGATACGCAGTATTTT.

The chain employs TRBV4-3 and TRBJ2-7, with 8 nucleotides matching TRBD2. This CDR3 is 15 amino acids long. Germline V lookup: CDR1 LGHNA, CDR2 YSLEER. Trimming at V came to 1 base and at J to 3 bases, leaving 5 bases not matched to a gene. The CDR3 sequence is CASSQAGGYFYEQYF. DNA of the CDR3: TGCGCCAGCAGCCAAGCGGGAGGGTACTTCTACGAGCAGTACTTC.

This clonotype was picked up a small number of times. The chain recombines TRBV20-1 with TRBJ2-2; 11 bases are a match to TRBD1. The V segment lost 3 bases and the J segment 5 bases; nucleotides outside the gene matches: 5. The CDR3 loop spans 15 amino acids. The germline CDR1 and CDR2 sequences are DFQATT and SNEGSKA (reference sequence). CDR3: CSARAGTGGTGELFF. CDR3 DNA: TGCAGTGCTAGGGCCGGGACAGGGGGAACCGGGGAGCTGTTTTTT.

The chain couples TRBV12-3 or TRBV12-4 to TRBJ2-7; D perhaps matches TRBD1 (6 bases). The germline V and J ends were trimmed by 6 bases and 9 bases, with 15 bases remaining between them. This CDR3 contains 12 residues. The CDR3 bases are TGTGCCAGCAGCCCAGGGGCCCGCGGGCAGTACTTC. It encodes CASSPGARGQYF.

The chain has TRBV14 and TRBJ2-7, with TRBD2 matching over 12 bases. V was clipped by 5 bases and J by 2 bases; unmatched bases: 7. CDR3 length: 16 amino acids. Germline CDR1 and CDR2: SGHDN and FVKESK. The CDR3 nucleotides are TGTGCCAGCAGCTCCAACCGACTAGCGGGGGCCTACGAGCAGTACTTC. It translates to CASSSNRLAGAYEQYF.

This clonotype was detected only a few times. This rearrangement joins TRBV6-2 or TRBV6-3 to TRBJ2-7; no clear D. The CDR3 is 13 amino acids. Trimming cost V 5 bases and J 5 bases, with 13 bases left between them. The germline V gene has CDR1 MNHEY and CDR2 SVGEGT. In nucleotides, the CDR3 is TGTGCCAGCAGTAAAGTGGGAATAAACGAGCAGTACTTC. Translation gives CASSKVGINEQYF.

V and J are TRBV19 and TRBJ2-2; no definite D call. Germline CDR1 is LNHDA and CDR2 is SQIVND (reference sequence). The CDR3 consists of 14 residues. Trimming removed 0 bases from V and 4 bases from J, with 6 bases in between. The CDR3 nucleotides read TGTGCCAGTAGTATAGATCCGCCCACCGGGGAGCTGTTTTTT. Residues: CASSIDPPTGELFF.

This chain joins TRBV2 and TRBJ2-2; D assignment may be TRBD1 or TRBD2 (5 bases each). Trimming stripped 4 bases from V and 7 bases from J, with 7 bases between. CDR1 is SNHLY, CDR2 FYNNEI, per germline. CDR3 length: 12 residues. The CDR3 nucleotides are TGTGCCAGCAGTGTGGGGGTCGGGGAGCTGTTTTTT. It is translated as CASSVGVGELFF.

The chain uses TRBV5-5 and TRBJ2-7, with 12 bases that match TRBD1. Per germline, CDR1 SGHKS and CDR2 YYEKEE (reference sequence). The CDR3 is 14 amino acids. The trim removed 8 bases at V and 9 bases at J, leaving 12 bases unmatched. In DNA form, the CDR3 reads TGTGCCAGGGGCTCCGGGACAGGGGGCATTCGGCAGTACTTC. Protein product: CARGSGTGGIRQYF.

This chain links TRBV7-2 with TRBJ2-5; 7 bases map to TRBD2. Germline V CDR1 and CDR2: SGHTA, FQGNSA. CDR3 size: 15 residues. With 2 bases clipped from V and 8 bases from J, the junction kept 11 bases outside the gene matches. CDR3 region: CASSLNGGGGRTQYF. CDR3 DNA: TGTGCCAGCAGCTTAAATGGGGGGGGGGGTCGTACCCAGTACTTC.

This clonotype showed up just a few times. The V call is TRBV20-1, the J call TRBJ2-2, with 8 bases fitting TRBD1. Per the germline V gene, CDR1 is DFQATT and CDR2 is SNEGSKA (reference sequence). Losses at the gene ends were 6 bases for V and 6 bases for J; bases not matched to a gene: 9. The CDR3 is made up of 14 amino acids. CDR3 sequence (DNA): TGCAGTGCAAAACGCCCAGGGGGCTCCGGGGAGCTGTTTTTT. Amino acids: CSAKRPGGSGELFF.

The chain couples TRBV29-1 to TRBJ2-7; D is ambiguous. Germline loops: CDR1 SQVTM, CDR2 ANQGSEA. Trimming stripped 6 bases from V and 3 bases from J, with 9 bases between. The CDR3 length is 11 residues. As DNA, the CDR3 is TGCAGCGTGACATTGGGCTACGAGCAGTACTTC. This sequence encodes CSVTLGYEQYF.

This clonotype appeared many times. The chain is built from TRBV20-1 and TRBJ2-3, with TRBD2 matching over 11 bases. Germline lookup yields CDR1 DFQATT and CDR2 SNEGSKA (reference sequence). Germline trimming cut 3 bases from V and 5 bases from J; bases unmatched to any gene: 7. The CDR3 totals 15 residues. CDR3 protein: CSARETSGNEDTQYF. The CDR3 DNA sequence: TGCAGTGCTAGGGAGACTAGCGGGAACGAAGATACGCAGTATTTT.

This clonotype came up a few times. DNA of the CDR3: TGTGCCAGCAGCTTACGAGGGAGGGAGCAGTACTTC. This gives the protein CASSLRGREQYF. The rearrangement links TRBV7-2 to TRBJ2-7; D may be TRBD2 (6 bases). V lost 2 bases and J 7 bases, leaving 9 bases between the germline ends. This CDR3 has 12 residues. In germline, CDR1 is SGHTA, CDR2 FQGNSA.

V and J are TRBV29-1 and TRBJ1-1; D is unclear. This CDR3 has 14 amino acids. With 6 bases removed from V and 1 base from J, the gap between germline ends came to 15 bases. Germline V gives CDR1 SQVTM, CDR2 ANQGSEA. CDR3 in DNA: TGCAGCGTAACCCCCGGGAGCTGGAACACTGAAGCTTTCTTT. It yields the protein CSVTPGSWNTEAFF.

This clonotype has more than one count but fewer than ten. The rearrangement links TRBV5-1 to TRBJ2-7; a possible D gene is TRBD2 (5 bases). The CDR3 runs 14 residues. Trimming shortened V by 3 bases and J by 3 bases, and 13 bases separated the two germline ends. Germline loops: CDR1 SGHRS, CDR2 YFSETQ. The CDR3 region is CASSSEGPIYEQYF. CDR3 nucleotide sequence: TGCGCCAGCAGCTCCGAGGGCCCGATCTACGAGCAGTACTTC.

The DNA for the CDR3 is TGCGCCAGCAGCGTGGGACTAGCGGGATTACCAGATACGCAGTATTTT. Its translation: CASSVGLAGLPDTQYF. The chain is built from TRBV5-1 and TRBJ2-3; TRBD2 aligns across 13 bases. The CDR3 contains 16 residues. Germline V lookup: CDR1 SGHRS, CDR2 YFSETQ. With 4 bases clipped from V and 4 bases from J, the junction kept 6 bases outside the gene matches.

A few counts support this clonotype. The chain couples TRBV5-1 to TRBJ2-1; D is possibly TRBD1 (6 bases). The CDR3 loop spans 16 amino acids. Per the germline V gene, CDR1 is SGHRS and CDR2 is YFSETQ. The ends were cut back, 0 bases at V and 2 bases at J, with 12 bases in the middle. The CDR3 nucleotides read TGCGCCAGCAGCTTGGAAGGTCAGGGGCCCTACAATGAGCAGTTCTTC. Translated: CASSLEGQGPYNEQFF.

This sequence joins TRBV9 and TRBJ2-1; possible D gene TRBD2, 6 bases. Trimming shortened V by 9 bases and J by 0 bases, and 13 bases separated the two germline ends. The V gene's germline CDR1 is SGDLS and CDR2 YYNGEE. The CDR3 runs to 14 residues. The CDR3 is CAITAGSSYNEQFF. CDR3 DNA sequence: TGTGCCATCACGGCCGGGAGCTCCTACAATGAGCAGTTCTTC.